This T cell receptor (beta chain) was documented in a study of OX40 agonist ivuxolimab in advanced cancers. This CDR3 contains 14 residues. V was pared by 5 bases and J by 2 bases, with 5 bases of the junction left unmatched. Germline V gene sequence: CDR1 MNHEY, CDR2 SMNVEV (reference sequence). Generated by immunoSEQ multiplex PCR, the TCRdb table keeps only in-frame clones and is missing some. The sample gives some 83,000 clones, nearly 95% of which show up once; about 6.6% is in the top ten. This chain uses TRBV27 with TRBJ1-1; TRBD1 matches 7 bases. Specimen: CD4+ or CD8+ T cells sorted from blood, collected in a trial of the OX40 agonist ivuxolimab. The origin of this receptor is an adult with an advanced solid tumor such as melanoma, head and neck, liver or kidney cancer. CDR3 nucleotide sequence: TGTGCCAGCAGTCACAGGGGCGGAAACACTGAAGCTTTCTTT. The encoded protein is CASSHRGGNTEAFF.